What follows are 10 T cell receptor beta chains derived from one specimen sequenced in a study of blood T cell repertoires in COVID-19. Only in-frame clones appear in the TCRdb table, and some are missing; sequencing was by immunoSEQ multiplex PCR. The sample lists under 300,000 clones, 85% to 90% seen once, with 2% to 3% in the top ten. Source material: PBMCs or T cells enriched from blood (not recorded which). These receptors originate from a woman between 18 and 29 years old who had recovered from COVID-19.

The chain employs TRBV3-1 (or the pseudogene TRBV3-2) and TRBJ1-6, with D possibly matching TRBD1 (5 bases). CDR1 is LGHDT, CDR2 YNNKEL, per germline (reference sequence). The CDR3 contains 13 residues. V gave up 6 bases and J gave up 6 bases, with 9 bases separating them. DNA for the CDR3: TGTGCCAGCAGTCGACAGCTTAATTCACCCCTCCACTTT. It specifies CASSRQLNSPLHF.

This chain uses TRBV10-1 with TRBJ2-1; 8 bases match TRBD1. With V trimmed by 8 bases and J by 9 bases, 9 bases remained unmatched. CDR1 and CDR2 from the germline V gene are WNHNN and SYGVQD (reference sequence). This CDR3 contains 13 residues. The CDR3 bases are TGCGCCAGCTCCGAGACAGGGGTCAGTGAGCAGTTCTTC. Its translation is CASSETGVSEQFF.

This clone was detected only once. The chain uses TRBV28 and TRBJ1-4; TRBD1 agrees at 11 bases. The CDR3 sequence is 15 residues long. J was trimmed by 6 bases and V by 5 bases; bases with no gene match: 5. Germline CDR1 is MDHEN and CDR2 is SYDVKM. The CDR3 coding sequence is TGTGCCAGCAGTACCCGGGACAGGGGGGATGAAAAACTGTTTTTT. Its translation is CASSTRDRGDEKLFF. The variable domain in full, with the rest retrieved from reference TRBV28 and TRBJ1-4, is DVKVTQSSRYLVKRTGEKVFLECVQDMDHENMFWYRQDPGLGLRLIYFSYDVKMKEKGDIPEGYSVSREKKERFSLILESASTNQTSMYLCASSTRDRGDEKLFFGSGTQLSVL.

The rearrangement links TRBV5-4 to TRBJ1-3; D uncertain. The CDR3 totals 14 residues. Germline CDR1 SGHNT, CDR2 YYREEE (reference sequence). Trimming shortened V by 3 bases and J by 4 bases, and 11 bases separated the two germline ends. CDR3 sequence: CASSSPENGNTIYF. CDR3 bases: TGTGCCAGCAGCTCACCAGAAAACGGAAACACCATATATTTT.

This clone was detected only a few times. The chain is built from TRBV7-2 and TRBJ1-2, with D possibly being TRBD1 (6 bases). The ends were cut back, 5 bases at V and 7 bases at J, with 17 bases in the middle. The CDR3 is 14 amino acids. Germline V CDR1 and CDR2: SGHTA, FQGNSA. CDR3: CASSLGAGALGYTF. As DNA, the CDR3 is TGTGCCAGCAGCCTAGGGGCGGGGGCGCTTGGCTACACCTTC.

The chain joins TRBV5-4 to TRBJ2-5; D is perhaps TRBD2 (6 bases). Germline CDR1 SGHNT, CDR2 YYREEE (reference sequence). CDR3 length: 14 amino acids. The V end was cut by 4 bases, the J end by 1 base, with 11 bases between. CDR3 loop: CASSPPGVQETQYF. CDR3 bases: TGTGCCAGCAGCCCCCCGGGGGTCCAAGAGACCCAGTACTTC. The variable domain in full, completed from reference TRBV5-4 and TRBJ2-5, reads ETGVTQSPTHLIKTRGQQVTLRCSSQSGHNTVSWYQQALGQGPQFIFQYYREEENGRGNFPPRFSGLQFPNYSSELNVNALELDDSALYLCASSPPGVQETQYFGPGTRLLVL.

This sequence joins TRBV7-2 and TRBJ2-2; D not certain. Germline V gene sequence: CDR1 SGHTA, CDR2 FQGNSA. The CDR3 has 13 amino acids. Trimming took off 1 base at V and 6 bases at J, with 6 bases between the two ends. The CDR3: CASSLGLPGELFF. CDR3 bases: TGTGCCAGCAGCTTAGGACTTCCCGGGGAGCTGTTTTTT.

The chain couples TRBV24-1 to TRBJ2-5; D ambiguous. Germline values: CDR1 KGHDR, CDR2 SFDVKD. The V and J ends lost 5 bases and 5 bases respectively, with 5 bases between them. There are 11 residues in the CDR3. CDR3 region: CATSGRETQYF. The CDR3 DNA reads as TGTGCCACCAGTGGGCGGGAGACCCAGTACTTC.

The CDR3 DNA reads as TGCGCCAGCAGTCAAAAGGGGACAGGGTCCATTCCCCCGAACACTGAAGCTTTCTTT. It is translated as CASSQKGTGSIPPNTEAFF. The rearrangement links TRBV23-1 to TRBJ1-1, with 9 bases identical to TRBD1. TRBV23-1 is treated as an ORF (open reading frame) with a function not yet certain. This CDR3 spans 19 amino acids. V was clipped by 2 bases and J by 1 base; unmatched bases: 14.

V usage is TRBV2 and J usage is TRBJ2-1, with TRBD1 as a possible D gene (5 bases). V was clipped by 1 base and J by 9 bases, with 10 bases between them. Germline CDR1 and CDR2: SNHLY and FYNNEI. This CDR3 spans 13 amino acids. The CDR3 nucleotides read TGTGCCAGCAGTGAAGGCTCAGGGCCTGAGCAGTTCTTC. Amino acids: CASSEGSGPEQFF.